This T cell receptor beta chain was retrieved from a study of OX40 agonist ivuxolimab in advanced cancers. The overall study: With ivuxolimab, an agonistic anti-OX40 (CD134) antibody, patients were treated. Prior checkpoint blockade (anti-PD-1, anti-PD-L1 or anti-CTLA-4) was permitted; 35% to 50% had it.

Some clones are missing from TCRdb's copy, which holds only in-frame ones; the method was immunoSEQ multiplex PCR. The table lists roughly 120,000 clones, 85% to 95% of them singletons. The CDR3 runs 13 residues. V shed 4 bases and J shed 1 base, with 7 bases lying between them. In germline, CDR1 is MNHEY, CDR2 SMNVEV (reference sequence). Notes on the study in general: Both blood CD4+ and CD8+ T cells showed clonal growth by week 6 at 0.1 to 3.0 mg/kg.

As to this clone: No antigen is known for it.

The input for sequencing was CD4+ or CD8+ T cells sorted from blood, taken in a trial of the OX40 agonist ivuxolimab. This TCR came from an adult with an advanced solid tumor such as melanoma, head and neck, liver or kidney cancer. The chain combines TRBV27 with TRBJ1-1; a weak D match, TRBD1 (5 bases). CDR3: CASSSQANTEAFF. DNA for the CDR3: TGTGCCAGCAGTTCACAGGCGAACACTGAAGCTTTCTTT.